This T cell receptor beta chain emerged from a study of blood T cell repertoires in COVID-19. Study summary: PBMCs, B-cell-depleted T cells, or T cells provided the cDNA or gDNA that made up the material.

In the original processing: How many nucleated cells were present was estimated from reference gene primer amplification. The assay was immunoSEQ multiplex PCR, and TCRdb's table has in-frame clones only and misses some. V and J calls plus clone size are reproduced from that table; the DNA served to infer D and trimming. The sample holds roughly 300,000 clones, approximately 87% seen once. Enrolled during active infection, Seattle patients were then followed longitudinally. Looked up from germline, CDR1 is MNHEY and CDR2 is SVGAGI. The CDR3 is 12 amino acids. V lost 8 bases and J lost 6, with 11 bases in between.

The V call is TRBV6-5, the J call TRBJ1-5, with a weak D call TRBD1 (5 bases). The clonotype was recovered from a woman in her twenties or thirties with COVID-19, enrolled during active disease. What was sequenced was peripheral blood. Here the CDR3 reads CASGNGGQPQHF. The CDR3 DNA reads as TGTGCCAGCGGAAACGGGGGTCAGCCCCAGCATTTT.